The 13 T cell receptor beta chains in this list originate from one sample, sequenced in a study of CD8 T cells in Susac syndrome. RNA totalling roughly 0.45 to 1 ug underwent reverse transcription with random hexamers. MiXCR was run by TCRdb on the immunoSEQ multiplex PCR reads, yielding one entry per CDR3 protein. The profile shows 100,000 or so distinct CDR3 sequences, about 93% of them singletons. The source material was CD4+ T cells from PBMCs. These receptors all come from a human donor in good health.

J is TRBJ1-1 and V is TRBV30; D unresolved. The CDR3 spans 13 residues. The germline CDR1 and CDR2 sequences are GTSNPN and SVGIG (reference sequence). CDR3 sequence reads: CALEDGWSTEAFF. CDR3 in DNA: TGTGCGTTGGAGGACGGATGGAGCACTGAAGCTTTCTTT.

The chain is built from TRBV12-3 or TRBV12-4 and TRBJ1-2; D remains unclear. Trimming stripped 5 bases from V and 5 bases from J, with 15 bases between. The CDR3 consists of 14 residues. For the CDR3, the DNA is TGTGCCAGCAGTCCCACTACCGCAGTATATGGCTACACCTTC. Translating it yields CASSPTTAVYGYTF.

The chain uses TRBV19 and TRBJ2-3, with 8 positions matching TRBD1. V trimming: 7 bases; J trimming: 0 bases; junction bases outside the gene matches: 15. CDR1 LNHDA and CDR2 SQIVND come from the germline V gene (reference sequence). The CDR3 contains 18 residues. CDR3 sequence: CASTITGSGGPSTDTQYF. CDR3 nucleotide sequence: TGTGCCAGTACCATAACTGGATCAGGGGGCCCAAGCACAGATACGCAGTATTTT.

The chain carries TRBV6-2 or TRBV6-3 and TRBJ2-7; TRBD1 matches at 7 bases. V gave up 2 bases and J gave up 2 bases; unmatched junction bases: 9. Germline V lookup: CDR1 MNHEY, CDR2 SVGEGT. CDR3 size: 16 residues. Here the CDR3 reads CASSYPGTVPPYEQYF. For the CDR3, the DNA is TGTGCCAGCAGTTACCCTGGGACAGTCCCCCCCTACGAGCAGTACTTC.

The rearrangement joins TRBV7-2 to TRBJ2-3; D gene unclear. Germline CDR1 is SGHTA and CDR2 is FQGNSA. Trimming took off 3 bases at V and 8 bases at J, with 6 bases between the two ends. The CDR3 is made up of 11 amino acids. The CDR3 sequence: CASSFSATQYF. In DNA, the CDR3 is TGTGCCAGCAGCTTCTCCGCTACGCAGTATTTT.

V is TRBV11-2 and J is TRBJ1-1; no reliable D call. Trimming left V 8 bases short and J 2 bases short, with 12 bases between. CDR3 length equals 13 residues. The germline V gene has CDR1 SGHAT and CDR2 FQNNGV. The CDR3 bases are TGTGCCAGCGGGCTGATCCTTAACACTGAAGCTTTCTTT. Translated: CASGLILNTEAFF.

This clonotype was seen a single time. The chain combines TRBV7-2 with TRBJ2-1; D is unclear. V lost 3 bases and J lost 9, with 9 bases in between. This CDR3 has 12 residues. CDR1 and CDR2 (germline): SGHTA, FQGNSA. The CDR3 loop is CASSLPGVEQFF. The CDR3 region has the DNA TGTGCCAGCAGCTTGCCCGGAGTTGAGCAGTTCTTC.

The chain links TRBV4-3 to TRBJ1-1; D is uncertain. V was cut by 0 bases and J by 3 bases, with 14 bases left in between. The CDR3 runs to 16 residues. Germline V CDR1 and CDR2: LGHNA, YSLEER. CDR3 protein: CASSQDWPGAHTEAFF. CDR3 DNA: TGCGCCAGCAGCCAAGATTGGCCAGGTGCCCACACTGAAGCTTTCTTT.

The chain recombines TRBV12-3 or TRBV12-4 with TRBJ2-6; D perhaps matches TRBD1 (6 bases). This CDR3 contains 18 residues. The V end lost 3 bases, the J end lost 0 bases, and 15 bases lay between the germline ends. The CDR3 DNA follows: TGTGCCAGCAGTTTCGGAGCAGGGGCGGTCTCTGGGGCCAACGTCCTGACTTTC. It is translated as CASSFGAGAVSGANVLTF.

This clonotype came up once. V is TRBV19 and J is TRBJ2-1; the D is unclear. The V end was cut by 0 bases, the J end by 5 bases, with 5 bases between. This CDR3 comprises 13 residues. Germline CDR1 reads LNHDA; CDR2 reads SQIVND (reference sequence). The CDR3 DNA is TGTGCCAGTAGTATAGACCGCAACAATGAGCAGTTCTTC. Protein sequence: CASSIDRNNEQFF. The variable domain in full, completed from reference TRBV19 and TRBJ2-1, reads DGGITQSPKYLFRKEGQNVTLSCEQNLNHDAMYWYRQDPGQGLRLIYYSQIVNDFQKGDIAEGYSVSREKKESFPLTVTSAQKNPTAFYLCASSIDRNNEQFFGPGTRLTVL.

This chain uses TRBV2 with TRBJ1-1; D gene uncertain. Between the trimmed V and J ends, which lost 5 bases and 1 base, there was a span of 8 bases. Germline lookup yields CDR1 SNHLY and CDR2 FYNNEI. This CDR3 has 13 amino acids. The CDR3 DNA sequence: TGTGCCAGCAGTCTTGCAGGGAACACTGAAGCTTTCTTT. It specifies CASSLAGNTEAFF.

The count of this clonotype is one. CDR3: CASSKRGTSGSTDTQYF. The CDR3, as DNA: TGTGCCAGCAGCAAAAGGGGGACTAGCGGAAGCACAGATACGCAGTATTTT. The rearrangement joins TRBV3-1 to TRBJ2-3; TRBD2 matches at 11 bases. The CDR3 contains 17 residues. The V and J ends lost 5 bases and 0 bases, in that order; junction bases with no gene match: 7. Germline V gives CDR1 LGHDT, CDR2 YNNKEL (reference sequence).

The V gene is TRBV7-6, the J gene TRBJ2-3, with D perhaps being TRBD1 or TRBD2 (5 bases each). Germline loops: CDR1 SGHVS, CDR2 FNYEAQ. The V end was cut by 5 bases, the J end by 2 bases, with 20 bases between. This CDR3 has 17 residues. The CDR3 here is CASSPGRGGVYTDTQYF. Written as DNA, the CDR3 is TGTGCCAGCAGCCCCGGTCGGGGCGGAGTATACACAGATACGCAGTATTTT.